This T cell receptor (beta chain) was sequenced in a study of blood T cells in healthy people across ages. Findings and caveats of the study: The CMV status of each donor remained undetermined, and this could have confounded shifts in expanded clonotypes. It was the long-lived donors that had more naive CD4+ cells and higher diversity than aged donors.

In germline, CDR1 is ENHRY, CDR2 SYGVKD. This CDR3 is 14 amino acids long. V gave up 3 bases and J gave up 8 bases, with 16 bases separating them. Primed by a sample-barcoded 5' primer and a J-beta primer mix, a second PCR proceeded for roughly 6 to 12 cycles. TCRdb redid the calling of the 5' RACE reads with MiXCR, one entry per CDR3 protein. The table has about 1.1 million distinct CDR3 sequences, more than 30% seen once. Remarks on this clonotype: Its antigen remains unidentified.

This sequence joins TRBV10-3 and TRBJ1-2; D is possibly TRBD1 (5 bases). Sequencing was carried out using blood. This receptor was identified in a young man in good health. Written as DNA, the CDR3 is TGTGCCATCAGTGAAAGTACAGGATCTTCAGGCTACACCTTC. This codes for CAISESTGSSGYTF.